This T cell receptor (beta chain) was sequenced for a study of technical replicates of blood from a handful of donors. V shed 0 bases and J shed 5 bases, with 10 bases lying between them. Germline assignment: CDR1 MNHEY and CDR2 SVGAGI. CDR3 length: 14 amino acids. TCRdb's table, derived via immunoSEQ multiplex PCR, lists solely in-frame clones and lacks some. The sample shows 75,000 to 95,000 clones, 75% to 95% of them seen only once. The chain carries TRBV6-5 and TRBJ1-1; a possible D gene is TRBD1 (6 bases). The sequence was collected from a human donor in good health. Sequenced input: T cells isolated from PBMCs. CDR3 region: CASSYSQGGTEAFF. The CDR3 DNA follows: TGTGCCAGCAGTTACTCACAGGGTGGGACTGAAGCTTTCTTT.